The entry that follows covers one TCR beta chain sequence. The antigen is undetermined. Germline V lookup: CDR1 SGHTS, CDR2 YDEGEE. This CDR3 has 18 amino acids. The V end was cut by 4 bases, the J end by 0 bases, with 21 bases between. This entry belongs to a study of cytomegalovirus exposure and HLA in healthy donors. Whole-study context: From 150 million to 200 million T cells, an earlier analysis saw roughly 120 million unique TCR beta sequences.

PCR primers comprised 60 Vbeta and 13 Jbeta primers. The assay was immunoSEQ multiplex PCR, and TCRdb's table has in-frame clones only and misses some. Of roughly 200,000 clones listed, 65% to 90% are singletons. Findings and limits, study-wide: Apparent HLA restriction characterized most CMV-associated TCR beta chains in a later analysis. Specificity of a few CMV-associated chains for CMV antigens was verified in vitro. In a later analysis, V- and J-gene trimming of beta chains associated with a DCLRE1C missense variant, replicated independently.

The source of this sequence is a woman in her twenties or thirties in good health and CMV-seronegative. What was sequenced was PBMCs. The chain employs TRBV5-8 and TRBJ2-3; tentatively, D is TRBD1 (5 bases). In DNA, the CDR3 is TGTGCCAGCAGCCTGGGGTTGGTACAGGTCGGGAGCACAGATACGCAGTATTTT. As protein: CASSLGLVQVGSTDTQYF.